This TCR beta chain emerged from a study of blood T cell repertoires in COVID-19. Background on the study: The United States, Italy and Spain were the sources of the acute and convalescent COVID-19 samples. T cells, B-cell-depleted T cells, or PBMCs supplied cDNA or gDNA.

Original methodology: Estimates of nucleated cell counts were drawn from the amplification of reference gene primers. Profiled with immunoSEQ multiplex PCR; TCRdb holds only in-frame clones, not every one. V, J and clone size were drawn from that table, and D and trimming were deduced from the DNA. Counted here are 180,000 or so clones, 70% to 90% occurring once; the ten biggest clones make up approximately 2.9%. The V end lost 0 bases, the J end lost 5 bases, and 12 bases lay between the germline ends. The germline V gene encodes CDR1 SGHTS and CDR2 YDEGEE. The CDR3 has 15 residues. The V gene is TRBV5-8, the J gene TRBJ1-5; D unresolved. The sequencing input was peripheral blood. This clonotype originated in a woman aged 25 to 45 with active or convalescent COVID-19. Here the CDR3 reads CASSLGPNPDQPQHF. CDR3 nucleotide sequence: TGTGCCAGCAGCTTGGGCCCAAACCCGGATCAGCCCCAGCATTTT.